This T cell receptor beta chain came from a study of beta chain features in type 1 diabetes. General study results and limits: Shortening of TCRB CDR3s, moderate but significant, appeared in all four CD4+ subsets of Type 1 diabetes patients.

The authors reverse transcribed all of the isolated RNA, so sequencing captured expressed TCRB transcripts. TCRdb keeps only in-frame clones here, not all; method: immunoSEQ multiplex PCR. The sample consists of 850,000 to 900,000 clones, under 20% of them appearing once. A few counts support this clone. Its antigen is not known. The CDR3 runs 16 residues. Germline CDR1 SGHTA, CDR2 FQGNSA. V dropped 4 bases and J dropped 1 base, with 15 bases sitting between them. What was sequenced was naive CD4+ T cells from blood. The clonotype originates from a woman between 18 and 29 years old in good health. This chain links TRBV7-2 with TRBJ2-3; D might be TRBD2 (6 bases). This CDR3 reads CASSSHLASRTDTQYF. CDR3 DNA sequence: TGTGCCAGCAGCTCCCATCTAGCGTCGCGCACAGATACGCAGTATTTT.